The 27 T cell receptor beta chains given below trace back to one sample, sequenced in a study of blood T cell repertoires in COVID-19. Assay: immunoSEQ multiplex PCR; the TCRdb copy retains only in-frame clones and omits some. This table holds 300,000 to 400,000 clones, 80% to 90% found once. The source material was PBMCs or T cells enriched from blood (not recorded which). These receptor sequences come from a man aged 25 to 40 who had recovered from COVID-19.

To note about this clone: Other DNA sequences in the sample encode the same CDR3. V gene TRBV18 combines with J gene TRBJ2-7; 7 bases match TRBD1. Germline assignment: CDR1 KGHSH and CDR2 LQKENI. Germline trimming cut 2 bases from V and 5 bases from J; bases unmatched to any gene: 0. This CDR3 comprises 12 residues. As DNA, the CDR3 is TGTGCCAGCTCACCAGGGACAGACGAGCAGTACTTC. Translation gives CASSPGTDEQYF.

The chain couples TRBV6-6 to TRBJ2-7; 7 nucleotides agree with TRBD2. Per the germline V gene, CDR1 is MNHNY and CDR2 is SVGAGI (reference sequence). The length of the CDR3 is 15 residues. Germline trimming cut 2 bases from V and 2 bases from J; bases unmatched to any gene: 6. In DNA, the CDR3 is TGTGCCAGCAGTTACCCCGGGACTAATGCCTACGAGCAGTACTTC. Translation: CASSYPGTNAYEQYF.

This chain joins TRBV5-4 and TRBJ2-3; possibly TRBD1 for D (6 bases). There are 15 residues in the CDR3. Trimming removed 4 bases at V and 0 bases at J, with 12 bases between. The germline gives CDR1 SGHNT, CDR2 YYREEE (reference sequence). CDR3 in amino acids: CASSVDSSSTDTQYF. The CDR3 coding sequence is TGTGCCAGCAGCGTGGACAGCTCTAGCACAGATACGCAGTATTTT.

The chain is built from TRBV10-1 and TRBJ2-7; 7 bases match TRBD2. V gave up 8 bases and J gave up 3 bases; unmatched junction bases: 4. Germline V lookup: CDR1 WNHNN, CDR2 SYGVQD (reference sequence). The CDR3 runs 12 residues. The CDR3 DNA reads TGCGCCAGCGGGAGGGATCTCTACGAGCAGTACTTC. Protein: CASGRDLYEQYF.

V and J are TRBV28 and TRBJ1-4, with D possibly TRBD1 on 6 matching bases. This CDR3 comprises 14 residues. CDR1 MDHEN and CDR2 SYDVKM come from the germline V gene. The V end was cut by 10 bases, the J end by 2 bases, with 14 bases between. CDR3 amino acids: CATRSGQTNEKLFF. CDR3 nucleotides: TGTGCCACTAGAAGTGGACAGACTAATGAAAAACTGTTTTTT.

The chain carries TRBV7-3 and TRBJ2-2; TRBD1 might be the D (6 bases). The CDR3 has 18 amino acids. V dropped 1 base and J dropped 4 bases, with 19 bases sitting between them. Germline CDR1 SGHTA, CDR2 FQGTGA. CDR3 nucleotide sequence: TGTGCCAGCAGCTTAAAACCAGGGGCGACAGGACTCACCGGGGAGCTGTTTTTT. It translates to CASSLKPGATGLTGELFF.

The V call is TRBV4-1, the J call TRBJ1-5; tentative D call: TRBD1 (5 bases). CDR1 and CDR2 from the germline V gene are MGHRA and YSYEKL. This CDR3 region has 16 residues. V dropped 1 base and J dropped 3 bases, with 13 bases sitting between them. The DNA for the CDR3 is TGCGCCAGCAGCCAAGGGCTAGGGACTACCAATCAGCCCCAGCATTTT. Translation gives CASSQGLGTTNQPQHF.

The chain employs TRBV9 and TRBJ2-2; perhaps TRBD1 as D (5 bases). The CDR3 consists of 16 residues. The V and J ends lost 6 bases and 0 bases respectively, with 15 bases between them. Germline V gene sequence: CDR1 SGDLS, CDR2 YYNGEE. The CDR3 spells CASNLNGRANTGELFF. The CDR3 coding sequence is TGTGCCAGCAACCTCAACGGCAGGGCGAACACCGGGGAGCTGTTTTTT. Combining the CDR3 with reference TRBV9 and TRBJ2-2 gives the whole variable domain DSGVTQTPKHLITATGQRVTLRCSPRSGDLSVYWYQQSLDQGLQFLIQYYNGEERAKGNILERFSAQQFPDLHSELNLSSLELGDSALYFCASNLNGRANTGELFFGEGSRLTVL.

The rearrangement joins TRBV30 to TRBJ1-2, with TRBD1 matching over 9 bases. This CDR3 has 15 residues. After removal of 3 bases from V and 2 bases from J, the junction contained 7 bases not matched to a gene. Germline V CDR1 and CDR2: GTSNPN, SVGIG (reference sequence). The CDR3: CAWSRHGTGNYGYTF. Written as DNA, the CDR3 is TGTGCCTGGAGCAGACACGGGACAGGGAACTATGGCTACACCTTC.

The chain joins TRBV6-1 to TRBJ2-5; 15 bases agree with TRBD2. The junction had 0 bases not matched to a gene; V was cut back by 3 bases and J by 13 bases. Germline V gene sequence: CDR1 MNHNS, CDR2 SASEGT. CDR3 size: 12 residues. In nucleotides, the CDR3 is TGTGCCAGCAGTGAGGGACTAGCGGGGGGGTACTTC. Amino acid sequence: CASSEGLAGGYF.

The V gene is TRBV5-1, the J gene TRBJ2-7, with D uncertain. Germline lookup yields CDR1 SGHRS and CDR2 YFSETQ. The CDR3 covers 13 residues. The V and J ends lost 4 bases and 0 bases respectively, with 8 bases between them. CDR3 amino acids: CASSPVLSYEQYF. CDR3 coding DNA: TGCGCCAGCAGCCCCGTTCTCTCCTACGAGCAGTACTTC.

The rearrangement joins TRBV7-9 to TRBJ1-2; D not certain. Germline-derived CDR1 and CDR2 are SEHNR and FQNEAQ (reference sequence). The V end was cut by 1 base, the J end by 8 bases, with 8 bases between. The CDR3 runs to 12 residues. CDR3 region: CASSLVLSGYTF. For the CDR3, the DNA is TGTGCCAGCAGCTTAGTGCTTAGCGGCTACACCTTC.

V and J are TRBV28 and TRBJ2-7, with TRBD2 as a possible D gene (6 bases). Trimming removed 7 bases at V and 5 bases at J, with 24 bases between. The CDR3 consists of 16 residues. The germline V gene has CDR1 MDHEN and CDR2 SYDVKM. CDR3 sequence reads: CASTLYLGAGFDEQYF. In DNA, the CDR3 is TGTGCCAGCACCCTTTATCTAGGGGCGGGGTTCGACGAGCAGTACTTC.

In DNA, the CDR3 is TGTGCCAGCAGTCCCCAGGGGGACACTGAAGCTTTCTTT. Protein: CASSPQGDTEAFF. The chain uses TRBV6-5 and TRBJ1-1; 7 positions agree with TRBD1. The CDR3 is made up of 13 amino acids. Germline-derived CDR1 and CDR2 are MNHEY and SVGAGI. V lost 5 bases to trimming and J lost 3 bases; unmatched junction nucleotides: 3.

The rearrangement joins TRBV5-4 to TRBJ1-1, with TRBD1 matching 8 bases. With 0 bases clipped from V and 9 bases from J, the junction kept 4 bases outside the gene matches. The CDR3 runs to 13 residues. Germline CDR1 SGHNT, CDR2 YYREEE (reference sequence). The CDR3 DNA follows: TGTGCCAGCAGCTTGGCTTACAGGGGGAAAGCTTTCTTT. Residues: CASSLAYRGKAFF.

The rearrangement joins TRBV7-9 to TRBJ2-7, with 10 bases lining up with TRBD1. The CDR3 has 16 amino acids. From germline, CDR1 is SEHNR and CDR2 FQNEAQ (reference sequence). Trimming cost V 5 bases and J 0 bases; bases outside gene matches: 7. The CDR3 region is CASSKLGQGGSYEQYF. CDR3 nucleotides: TGTGCCAGCAGCAAACTCGGACAGGGGGGCTCCTACGAGCAGTACTTC. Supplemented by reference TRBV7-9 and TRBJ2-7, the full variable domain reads DTGVSQNPRHKITKRGQNVTFRCDPISEHNRLYWYRQTLGQGPEFLTYFQNEAQLEKSRLLSDRFSAERPKGSFSTLEIQRTEQGDSAMYLCASSKLGQGGSYEQYFGPGTRLTVT.

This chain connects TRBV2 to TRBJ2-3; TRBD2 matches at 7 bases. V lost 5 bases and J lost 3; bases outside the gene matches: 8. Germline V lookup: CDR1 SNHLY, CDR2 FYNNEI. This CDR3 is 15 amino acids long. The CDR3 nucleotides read TGTGCCAGCAGTCGGGACCAGGGAGGGACAGATACGCAGTATTTT. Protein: CASSRDQGGTDTQYF.

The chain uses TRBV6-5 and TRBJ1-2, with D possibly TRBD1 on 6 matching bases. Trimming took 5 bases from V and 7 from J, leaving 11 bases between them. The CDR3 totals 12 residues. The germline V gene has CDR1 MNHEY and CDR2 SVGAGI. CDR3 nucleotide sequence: TGTGCCAGCAGTAGACAGGCTGGTGGCTACACCTTC. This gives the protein CASSRQAGGYTF.

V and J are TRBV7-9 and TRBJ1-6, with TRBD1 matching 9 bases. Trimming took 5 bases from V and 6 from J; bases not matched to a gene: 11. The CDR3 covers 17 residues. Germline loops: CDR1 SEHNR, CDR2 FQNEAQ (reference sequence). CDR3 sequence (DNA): TGTGCCAGCAGCGCAACTATACAGGGGGCCTTTAATTCACCCCTCCACTTT. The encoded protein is CASSATIQGAFNSPLHF. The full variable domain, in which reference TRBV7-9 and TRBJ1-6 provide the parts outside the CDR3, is DTGVSQNPRHKITKRGQNVTFRCDPISEHNRLYWYRQTLGQGPEFLTYFQNEAQLEKSRLLSDRFSAERPKGSFSTLEIQRTEQGDSAMYLCASSATIQGAFNSPLHFGNGTRLTVT.

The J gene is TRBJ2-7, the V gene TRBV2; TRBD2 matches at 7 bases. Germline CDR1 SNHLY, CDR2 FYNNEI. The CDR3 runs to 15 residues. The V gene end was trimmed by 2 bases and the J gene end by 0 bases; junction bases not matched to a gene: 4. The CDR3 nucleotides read TGTGCCAGCAGTGAATTGGGCGGGGGCTCCTACGAGCAGTACTTC. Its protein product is CASSELGGGSYEQYF. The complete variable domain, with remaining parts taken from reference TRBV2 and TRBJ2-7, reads EPEVTQTPSHQVTQMGQEVILRCVPISNHLYFYWYRQILGQKVEFLVSFYNNEISEKSEIFDDQFSVERPDGSNFTLKIRSTKLEDSAMYFCASSELGGGSYEQYFGPGTRLTVT.

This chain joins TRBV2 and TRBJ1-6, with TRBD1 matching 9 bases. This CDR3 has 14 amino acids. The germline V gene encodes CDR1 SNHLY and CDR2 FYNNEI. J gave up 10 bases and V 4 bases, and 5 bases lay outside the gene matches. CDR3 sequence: CASSVGQGGSPLHF. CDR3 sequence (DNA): TGTGCCAGCAGTGTGGGACAGGGAGGATCACCCCTCCACTTT.

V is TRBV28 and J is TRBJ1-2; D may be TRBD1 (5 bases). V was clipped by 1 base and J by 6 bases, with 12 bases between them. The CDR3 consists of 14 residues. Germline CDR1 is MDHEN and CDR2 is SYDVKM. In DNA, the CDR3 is TGTGCCAGCAGTTTATCACCCGTAGGGGATGGCTACACCTTC. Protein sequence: CASSLSPVGDGYTF.

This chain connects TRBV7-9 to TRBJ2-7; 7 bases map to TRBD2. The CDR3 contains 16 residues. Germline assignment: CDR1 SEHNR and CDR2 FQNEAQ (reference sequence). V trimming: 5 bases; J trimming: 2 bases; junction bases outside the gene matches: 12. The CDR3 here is CASSRSLGGSTYEQYF. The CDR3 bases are TGTGCCAGCAGCCGTAGCCTCGGGGGGTCGACCTACGAGCAGTACTTC.

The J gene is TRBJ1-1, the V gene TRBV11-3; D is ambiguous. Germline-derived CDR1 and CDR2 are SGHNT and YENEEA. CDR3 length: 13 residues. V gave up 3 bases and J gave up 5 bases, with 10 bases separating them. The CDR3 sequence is CASSLIGETEAFF. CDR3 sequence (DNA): TGTGCCAGCAGCTTGATAGGAGAAACTGAAGCTTTCTTT.

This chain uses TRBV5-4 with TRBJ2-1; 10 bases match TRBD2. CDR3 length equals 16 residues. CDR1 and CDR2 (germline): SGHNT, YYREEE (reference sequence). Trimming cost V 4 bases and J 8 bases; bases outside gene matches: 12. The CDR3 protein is CASSPEISGGAYEQFF. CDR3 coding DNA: TGTGCCAGCAGCCCTGAGATAAGCGGGGGGGCTTATGAGCAGTTCTTC.

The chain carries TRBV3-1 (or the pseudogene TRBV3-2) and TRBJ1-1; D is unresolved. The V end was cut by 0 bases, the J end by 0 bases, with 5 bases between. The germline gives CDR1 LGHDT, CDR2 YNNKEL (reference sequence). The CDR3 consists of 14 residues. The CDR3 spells CASSQDGMNTEAFF. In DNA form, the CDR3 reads TGTGCCAGCAGCCAAGATGGCATGAACACTGAAGCTTTCTTT.

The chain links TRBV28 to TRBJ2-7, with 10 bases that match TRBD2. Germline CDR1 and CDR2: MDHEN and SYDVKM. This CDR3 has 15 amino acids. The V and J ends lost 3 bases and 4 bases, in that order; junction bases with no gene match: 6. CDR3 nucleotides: TGTGCCAGCAGTTTTGTTAGCGGGGGGTCGTACGAGCAGTACTTC. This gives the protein CASSFVSGGSYEQYF.